The clone carrying this TCR beta chain was seen more than once but under ten times. Its target is unknown. Per germline, CDR1 ENHRY and CDR2 SYGVKD. The length of the CDR3 is 16 residues. V gave up 7 bases and J gave up 0 bases; unmatched junction bases: 6. 5'RACE template switching produced TCR cDNA carrying a universal primer site and UMIs. TCRdb recomputed calls from the 5' RACE reads with MiXCR, one row per CDR3 protein. The table has 250,000 to 350,000 distinct CDR3 sequences, roughly 4.3% seen once; the top ten hold roughly a fifth. The record originates from a study of T cells after yellow fever vaccination. Study in general: Some fractions had low cell numbers, and these were prepared with SMART-Seq v4 Ultra Low Input. General study points: Weaker, the secondary response peaked sooner, at day 5 versus 15. The appearance of a small share of clonotypes in both CD4 and CD8 compartments was observed.

This specimen was PBMCs, taken 15 days after the yellow fever booster vaccination. The chain employs TRBV10-3 and TRBJ2-3, with TRBD2 matching 11 bases. This clonotype was sampled from a man younger than 35 who received the YFV17D yellow fever vaccine. The CDR3 protein is CAITPTSGVSTDTQYF. The CDR3 DNA reads TGTGCCATCACCCCGACTAGCGGGGTTAGCACAGATACGCAGTATTTT.